What follows are 17 T cell receptor beta chains derived from one specimen sequenced in a study of blood T cell repertoires in COVID-19. Clones were sequenced by immunoSEQ multiplex PCR, and TCRdb holds only the in-frame ones, with some missing. Counted here are 400,000 to 500,000 clones, roughly 88% occurring once; the ten biggest clones make up approximately 2%. Sequencing was performed on PBMCs or T cells enriched from blood (not recorded which). The receptors stem from a woman in her forties who had recovered from COVID-19.

The chain carries TRBV19 and TRBJ1-1, with D unresolved. CDR3 length equals 12 residues. Trimming shortened V by 6 bases and J by 7 bases, and 12 bases separated the two germline ends. The germline V gene encodes CDR1 LNHDA and CDR2 SQIVND (reference sequence). CDR3 region: CASRGIGGEAFF. CDR3 nucleotide sequence: TGTGCCAGTAGGGGTATAGGAGGTGAAGCTTTCTTT.

The chain joins TRBV5-1 to TRBJ2-5, with 10 bases identical to TRBD1. V shed 0 bases and J 5 bases; nucleotides not matched to a gene: 10. The CDR3 sequence is 17 residues long. CDR1 SGHRS and CDR2 YFSETQ come from the germline V gene. CDR3: CASSLGQGAFFGETQYF. The CDR3, as DNA: TGCGCCAGCAGCTTGGGACAGGGGGCCTTTTTTGGGGAGACCCAGTACTTC.

This chain joins TRBV7-6 and TRBJ2-7; TRBD1 matches at 9 bases. CDR1 and CDR2 (germline): SGHVS, FNYEAQ. The CDR3 runs to 16 residues. V shed 0 bases, J shed 4 bases, and the junction held 7 bases outside the gene matches. The CDR3 sequence is CASSLAVGTGPYEQYF. The CDR3 coding sequence is TGTGCCAGCAGCTTAGCGGTCGGGACAGGGCCGTACGAGCAGTACTTC.

This sequence joins TRBV19 and TRBJ1-1, with TRBD1 identical over 7 bases. In germline, CDR1 is LNHDA, CDR2 SQIVND (reference sequence). V shed 5 bases and J 0 bases; nucleotides not matched to a gene: 6. The CDR3 spans 15 residues. In DNA, the CDR3 is TGTGCCAGTAGTTGGGCAGGGGGGCTGAACACTGAAGCTTTCTTT. Translating it yields CASSWAGGLNTEAFF.

V gene TRBV7-2 combines with J gene TRBJ2-1; 8 bases map to TRBD1. This CDR3 comprises 13 residues. Germline-derived CDR1 and CDR2 are SGHTA and FQGNSA. The J segment lost 7 bases and the V segment lost 5 bases, leaving 4 bases of the junction unmatched. The CDR3 sequence: CASSVQGENEQFF. CDR3 nucleotides: TGTGCCAGCAGCGTACAGGGGGAAAATGAGCAGTTCTTC.

The V gene is TRBV4-3, the J gene TRBJ1-4, with TRBD1 as a possible D gene (6 bases). Germline assignment: CDR1 LGHNA and CDR2 YSLEER. Trimming shortened V by 0 bases and J by 4 bases, and 15 bases separated the two germline ends. CDR3 length: 17 amino acids. The CDR3 here is CASSQDPGTTRNEKLFF. CDR3 sequence (DNA): TGCGCCAGCAGCCAAGATCCCGGGACAACGCGTAATGAAAAACTGTTTTTT.

This chain uses TRBV2 with TRBJ1-5; TRBD1 might be the D (6 bases). This CDR3 comprises 15 residues. V lost 4 bases to trimming and J lost 3 bases, with 13 bases between them. The germline V gene encodes CDR1 SNHLY and CDR2 FYNNEI. For the CDR3, the DNA is TGTGCCAGCAGTGCAAGGACAGCTTTCAATCAGCCCCAGCATTTT. Residues: CASSARTAFNQPQHF.

The chain uses TRBV11-2 and TRBJ2-1, with D possibly being TRBD2 (6 bases). Germline-derived CDR1 and CDR2 are SGHAT and FQNNGV. The CDR3 covers 16 residues. V shed 4 bases and J shed 0 bases, with 13 bases lying between them. The CDR3 sequence is CASSSLGSGSYNEQFF. In DNA, the CDR3 is TGTGCCAGCAGCTCCTTAGGTAGCGGCTCCTACAATGAGCAGTTCTTC. The full variable domain, completed using reference TRBV11-2 and TRBJ2-1, is EAGVAQSPRYKIIEKRQSVAFWCNPISGHATLYWYQQILGQGPKLLIQFQNNGVVDDSQLPKDRFSAERLKGVDSTLKIQPAKLEDSAVYLCASSSLGSGSYNEQFFGPGTRLTVL.

The rearrangement uses TRBV6-2 or TRBV6-3 and TRBJ2-7, with TRBD2 identical over 9 bases. This CDR3 contains 16 residues. V was pared by 2 bases and J by 1 base, with 6 bases of the junction left unmatched. The germline V gene encodes CDR1 MNHEY and CDR2 SVGEGT. DNA for the CDR3: TGTGCCAGCAGTTACCTCCGGCGGGAGGGGTCCTACGAGCAGTACTTC. As protein: CASSYLRREGSYEQYF.

The CDR3 loop reads CASTGQGDEQFF. The DNA of the CDR3 is TGTGCCAGCACTGGACAGGGGGACGAGCAGTTCTTC. The chain couples TRBV9 to TRBJ2-1; 10 bases map to TRBD1. This CDR3 region has 12 residues. The J segment lost 10 bases and the V segment lost 6 bases, leaving 4 bases of the junction unmatched. The V gene's germline CDR1 is SGDLS and CDR2 YYNGEE.

In its sample, this clone was seen once. V and J are TRBV5-1 and TRBJ1-6, with 10 bases matching TRBD1. Trimming cost V 4 bases and J 7 bases; bases outside gene matches: 5. CDR3 length: 15 amino acids. Germline CDR1 reads SGHRS; CDR2 reads YFSETQ. CDR3 sequence reads: CASSPPGQGNSPLHF. The CDR3 DNA is TGCGCCAGCAGCCCACCGGGACAGGGGAATTCACCCCTCCACTTT.

The chain combines TRBV6-5 with TRBJ2-1; the D gene is possibly TRBD2 (6 bases). The germline gives CDR1 MNHEY, CDR2 SVGAGI. The ends were cut back, 2 bases at V and 10 bases at J, with 21 bases in the middle. The CDR3 has 16 amino acids. The CDR3 is CASSYQLGLKREEQFF. CDR3 bases: TGTGCCAGCAGTTACCAATTGGGACTCAAGCGCGAGGAGCAGTTCTTC.

The V gene is TRBV15, the J gene TRBJ1-1, with a possible D match to TRBD1 (5 bases). This CDR3 region has 13 residues. V was shortened by 1 base and J by 3 bases, with 6 bases between the two germline ends. The germline CDR1 and CDR2 sequences are LNHNV and YYDKDF (reference sequence). The CDR3: CATSRVQDTEAFF. CDR3 bases: TGTGCCACCAGCAGAGTACAGGACACTGAAGCTTTCTTT.

The chain links TRBV12-5 to TRBJ1-5, with 7 bases identical to TRBD1. This CDR3 comprises 13 residues. CDR1 and CDR2 (germline): LGHNT, FRNRAP. With V trimmed by 9 bases and J by 0 bases, 2 bases remained unmatched. The CDR3 is CASQGGSNQPQHF. CDR3 bases: TGTGCTAGCCAGGGGGGTAGCAATCAGCCCCAGCATTTT.

This rearrangement joins TRBV11-2 to TRBJ2-1, with TRBD2 matching 9 bases. Germline lookup yields CDR1 SGHAT and CDR2 FQNNGV. The ends lost 3 bases at V and 4 bases at J; junction bases unmatched: 4. The CDR3 extends over 15 amino acids. Here the CDR3 DNA reads TGTGCCAGCAGCTTCTCTAGCGGGATATACAATGAGCAGTTCTTC. This codes for CASSFSSGIYNEQFF.

This sequence joins TRBV7-2 and TRBJ2-5; tentative D call: TRBD1 (6 bases). V was cut by 1 base and J by 1 base, with 7 bases left in between. Germline-derived CDR1 and CDR2 are SGHTA and FQGNSA. CDR3 length: 14 residues. The DNA of the CDR3 is TGTGCCAGCAGCTTAGTGGGGGCCCAAGAGACCCAGTACTTC. Translation: CASSLVGAQETQYF.

The chain combines TRBV7-2 with TRBJ1-1; 8 positions match TRBD1. The CDR3 is 15 amino acids. V trimming: 1 base; J trimming: 0 bases; junction bases outside the gene matches: 1. Germline-derived CDR1 and CDR2 are SGHTA and FQGNSA. In DNA, the CDR3 is TGTGCCAGCAGCTTAGGGGACAGGATGAACACTGAAGCTTTCTTT. The encoded protein is CASSLGDRMNTEAFF.